Detailed here is one TCR beta chain. The record originates from a study of blood T cell repertoires in COVID-19. Study-wide context: Acute-phase and convalescent COVID-19 samples originated in the United States, Italy and Spain.

A case of COVID-19 had been met by exposed participants within 2 weeks before study entry. Germline V gives CDR1 MDHEN, CDR2 SYDVKM. The junction had 6 bases not matched to a gene; V was cut back by 5 bases and J by 3 bases. The CDR3 extends over 15 amino acids. Method: immunoSEQ multiplex PCR; TCRdb's copy keeps in-frame clones and lacks some. The repertoire consists of about 320,000 clones, with around nine tenths occurring once and the leading ten covering about 4%. The receptor was isolated from a woman aged 25 to 39 who had been exposed to COVID-19. Sequenced: PBMCs or T cells enriched from blood (not recorded which). The V and J genes are TRBV28 and TRBJ1-1; 10 bases are shared with TRBD1. CDR3 nucleotides: TGTGCCAGCAGTCCCTGGACAGGGGGGGACACTGAAGCTTTCTTT. Translation: CASSPWTGGDTEAFF.